Presented here are 17 T cell receptor beta chains from one specimen sequenced in a study of spatial heterogeneity in lung cancer. Time point of the sample: sample taken at primary tumor resection. Frozen PBMC, nontumor lung or tumor provided whole RNA, which was sequenced unsorted. Using its own MiXCR run on the 5' RACE reads, TCRdb lists one record per CDR3 protein. Of about 44,000 distinct CDR3 sequences detected, about an eighth appear once; the ten largest clones hold 50% to 60%. Sequenced material: PBMCs, taken at surgery. The receptors come from a male donor with early-stage non-small cell lung cancer.

V and J are TRBV12-3 or TRBV12-4 and TRBJ2-1; unclear D gene. Between the trimmed V and J ends, which lost 5 bases and 6 bases, there was a span of 14 bases. CDR3 size: 14 residues. The CDR3 DNA is TGTGCCAGCAGTCTGTCTAGTGGCGGCAATGAGCAGTTCTTC. Encoded protein: CASSLSSGGNEQFF.

The sample holds a few counts of this clonotype. V usage is TRBV7-9 and J usage is TRBJ2-2; D remains unclear. The ends were cut back, 1 base at V and 1 base at J, with 4 bases in the middle. CDR3 length equals 14 residues. The V gene's germline CDR1 is SEHNR and CDR2 FQNEAQ (reference sequence). This chain's CDR3 is CASSLEVNTGELFF. The CDR3 DNA is TGTGCCAGCAGCTTAGAAGTGAACACCGGGGAGCTGTTTTTT.

The rearrangement joins TRBV3-1 to TRBJ2-4, with D possibly being TRBD2 (6 bases). The germline V and J ends were trimmed by 3 bases and 2 bases, with 17 bases remaining between them. The germline V gene encodes CDR1 LGHDT and CDR2 YNNKEL (reference sequence). The CDR3 covers 17 residues. CDR3 region: CASSHLSGRETKNIQYF. In DNA form, the CDR3 reads TGTGCCAGCAGCCACCTTAGCGGCAGGGAAACCAAAAACATTCAGTACTTC.

This clonotype was counted many times. This chain joins TRBV12-3 or TRBV12-4 and TRBJ1-5; D ambiguous. The V gene lost 3 bases and the J gene lost 0 bases, with 3 bases spanning the gap. The CDR3 runs 13 residues. The DNA of the CDR3 is TGTGCCAGCAGTTTCACTAGCAATCAGCCCCAGCATTTT. Translated: CASSFTSNQPQHF.

This clonotype appeared a few times. The chain is built from TRBV6-2 or TRBV6-3 and TRBJ2-1; 10 positions match TRBD2. This CDR3 has 16 residues. V lost 5 bases and J lost 1; bases outside the gene matches: 5. Germline V gene data show CDR1 as MNHEY and CDR2 as SVGEGT. In nucleotides, the CDR3 is TGTGCCAGCAGTAAACTAGCGGGGACATCCTACAATGAGCAGTTCTTC. Protein product: CASSKLAGTSYNEQFF.

This clonotype has at least ten counts. The chain employs TRBV10-3 and TRBJ2-7; TRBD1 matches 8 bases. The CDR3 covers 13 residues. V lost 4 bases and J lost 2; bases outside the gene matches: 1. CDR1 and CDR2 (germline): ENHRY, SYGVKD. The CDR3 region is CAISGTGTYEQYF. CDR3 sequence (DNA): TGTGCCATCAGTGGGACAGGGACCTACGAGCAGTACTTC.

This clonotype was picked up many times. The chain recombines TRBV9 with TRBJ1-5; D remains unclear. The CDR3 is 14 amino acids. Trimming left V 0 bases short and J 0 bases short, with 4 bases between. Germline V CDR1 and CDR2: SGDLS, YYNGEE. CDR3 loop: CASSVAGSNQPQHF. For the CDR3, the DNA is TGTGCCAGCAGCGTAGCAGGTAGCAATCAGCCCCAGCATTTT. Filled out from reference TRBV9 and TRBJ1-5, the complete variable domain reads DSGVTQTPKHLITATGQRVTLRCSPRSGDLSVYWYQQSLDQGLQFLIQYYNGEERAKGNILERFSAQQFPDLHSELNLSSLELGDSALYFCASSVAGSNQPQHFGDGTRLSIL.

The V gene is TRBV20-1, the J gene TRBJ2-1, with 8 bases lining up with TRBD2. Trimming cost V 2 bases and J 10 bases; bases outside gene matches: 13. The CDR3 runs 15 residues. Germline V lookup: CDR1 DFQATT, CDR2 SNEGSKA (reference sequence). CDR3 in amino acids: CSARPYLGRASEQFF. For the CDR3, the DNA is TGCAGTGCTAGACCCTATCTCGGGAGGGCCAGCGAGCAGTTCTTC.

The table lists this clonotype with many counts. V and J are TRBV3-1 and TRBJ2-1; 7 positions agree with TRBD2. The CDR3 extends over 14 amino acids. Per germline, CDR1 LGHDT and CDR2 YNNKEL (reference sequence). The V gene end was trimmed by 6 bases and the J gene end by 10 bases; junction bases not matched to a gene: 12. The CDR3 loop reads CASRTSSAQSEQFF. The CDR3 DNA is TGTGCCAGCAGGACTAGCTCCGCCCAATCCGAGCAGTTCTTC.

This clonotype occurred a few times. This chain joins TRBV29-1 and TRBJ1-1; D gene unclear. This CDR3 comprises 10 residues. Trimming took 4 bases from V and 12 from J, leaving 12 bases between them. Germline CDR1 SQVTM, CDR2 ANQGSEA. CDR3 residues: CSVVDRQTFF. The CDR3 DNA follows: TGCAGCGTTGTTGACCGTCAGACTTTCTTT.

In its sample, this clonotype was seen a few times. The V call is TRBV4-1, the J call TRBJ1-1; weak D call: TRBD1 (5 bases). This CDR3 is built from 15 residues. Germline assignment: CDR1 MGHRA and CDR2 YSYEKL. The V end was cut by 1 base, the J end by 5 bases, with 14 bases between. CDR3 sequence: CASSQVGTGRTEAFF. The CDR3 DNA sequence: TGCGCCAGCAGCCAAGTTGGGACGGGAAGGACTGAAGCTTTCTTT.

This clonotype was recorded a few times. The V and J genes are TRBV2 and TRBJ1-2; D uncertain. V lost 8 bases, J lost 7 bases, and 17 bases lay in between. Germline CDR1 SNHLY, CDR2 FYNNEI. The CDR3 runs 13 residues. CDR3 nucleotide sequence: TGTGCCAGCCTACCGGGAGCAGGCCTTGGCTACACCTTC. Residues: CASLPGAGLGYTF.

The sample holds many counts of this clonotype. The chain recombines TRBV12-3 or TRBV12-4 with TRBJ1-1, with D unclear. V was shortened by 5 bases and J by 7 bases, with 11 bases between the two germline ends. The CDR3 spans 12 residues. DNA of the CDR3: TGTGCCAGCAGTCCGGACGGCGGTGAAGCTTTCTTT. It encodes CASSPDGGEAFF.

This chain uses TRBV7-8 with TRBJ1-6; the D gene is possibly TRBD1 (6 bases). With 5 bases removed from V and 0 bases from J, the gap between germline ends came to 17 bases. Germline CDR1 reads SGHVS; CDR2 reads FQNEAQ. The CDR3 is made up of 18 amino acids. Here the CDR3 DNA reads TGTGCCAGCAGCCTTTACAGGGACCAAAGCTCCTATAATTCACCCCTCCACTTT. This encodes CASSLYRDQSSYNSPLHF.

In DNA form, the CDR3 reads TGTGCCAGCAGTAGACAGGGGGCAGATACGCAGTATTTT. This gives the protein CASSRQGADTQYF. The rearrangement links TRBV25-1 to TRBJ2-3; 9 nucleotides match TRBD1. The V and J ends lost 5 bases and 4 bases, in that order; junction bases with no gene match: 1. This CDR3 contains 13 residues. Per germline, CDR1 MGHDK and CDR2 SYGVNS. Full variable domain (outside the CDR3, taken from reference TRBV25-1 and TRBJ2-3): EADIYQTPRYLVIGTGKKITLECSQTMGHDKMYWYQQDPGMELHLIHYSYGVNSTEKGDLSSESTVSRIRTEHFPLTLESARPSHTSQYLCASSRQGADTQYFGPGTRLTVL.

The chain couples TRBV5-1 to TRBJ1-4, with a possible D match to TRBD1 (6 bases). Trimming removed 4 bases from V and 0 bases from J, with 7 bases in between. This CDR3 comprises 14 residues. The germline V gene encodes CDR1 SGHRS and CDR2 YFSETQ. This chain's CDR3 is CASSHRATNEKLFF. DNA for the CDR3: TGCGCCAGCAGCCACAGGGCAACTAATGAAAAACTGTTTTTT.

This clonotype was seen only a few times. This chain joins TRBV7-9 and TRBJ2-7, with D perhaps TRBD2 (5 bases). With 5 bases removed from V and 6 bases from J, the gap between germline ends came to 17 bases. This CDR3 has 14 residues. CDR1 is SEHNR, CDR2 FQNEAQ, per germline (reference sequence). The DNA for the CDR3 is TGTGCCAGCAGCCCCCAGACGGCCCGGGGCGAGCAGTACTTC. Protein: CASSPQTARGEQYF. The whole variable domain, remainder taken from reference TRBV7-9 and TRBJ2-7, is DTGVSQNPRHKITKRGQNVTFRCDPISEHNRLYWYRQTLGQGPEFLTYFQNEAQLEKSRLLSDRFSAERPKGSFSTLEIQRTEQGDSAMYLCASSPQTARGEQYFGPGTRLTVT.